One TCR beta chain is described in this entry. Its antigen is unknown. Base qualities are missing; no much larger clone stands one base away. Sequencing relied on an Illumina HiSeq 1500. TCRdb's own reprocessing of the public reads used fastp at Q25 and MiXCR and kept productive beta chains. Entries are consolidated by CDR3 protein sequence, retaining the most common genes and DNA. This sample comprises approximately 160,000 distinct CDR3 sequences, about 15% of them detected only once. Roughly 20% of the sample goes to the ten largest clones. The data were obtained in a study of T cell repertoires in cytomegalovirus infection (dated by TCRdb to about 2019). Broadly, across the study: Donor HLA type was relevant to the analysis, as public TCR beta signatures indicated carriage of CMV infection together with the matching HLA type. The study at large found these results: The ex vivo response was dominated by HLA-C-restricted CMV-specific TCR beta clonotypes, which also provided the single most frequent clonotype in two of eight donors. In both this cohort and an independent cohort of some 350 donors, the cumulative frequency of public TCR beta family members distinguished carriers of CMV infection plus the relevant HLA type.

The CDR3 measures 13 amino acids from cysteine to phenylalanine. This entry keeps only the CDR3 DNA: 39 bases, framed from base 1. The CDR1 and CDR2 encoded by the germline V gene are MNHEY and SVGEGT. Trimming at the junction amounts to 6 bases on V and 6 bases on J, and the germline ends lie 12 bases apart. This clonotype was sampled from a human donor in good health (CMV status not recorded). Some clones in this sample may be carry-over from other donors' samples. The chain is made from TRBV6-2 or TRBV6-3 and TRBJ2-1; a weak D assignment points to TRBD1 (5 bases agree). The sample taken for sequencing was CD8+ T cells from PBMCs. The CDR3 loop reads CASSRVGLNEQFF. The sequenced DNA: TGTGCCAGCAGCCGAGTGGGGCTCAATGAGCAGTTCTTC.